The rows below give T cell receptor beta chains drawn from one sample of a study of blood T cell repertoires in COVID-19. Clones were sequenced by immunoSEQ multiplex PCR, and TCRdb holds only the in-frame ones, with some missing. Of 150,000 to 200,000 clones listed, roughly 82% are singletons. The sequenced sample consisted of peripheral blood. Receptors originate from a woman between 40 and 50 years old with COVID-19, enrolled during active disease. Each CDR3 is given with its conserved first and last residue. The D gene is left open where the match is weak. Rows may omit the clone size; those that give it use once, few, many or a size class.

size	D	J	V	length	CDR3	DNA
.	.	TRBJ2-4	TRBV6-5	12	CASSAPRNIQYF	TGTGCCAGCAGCGCTCCCAGAAACATTCAGTACTTC
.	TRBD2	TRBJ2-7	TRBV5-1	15	CASSLVTAGLYEQYF	TGCGCCAGCAGCTTGGTTACAGCGGGACTTTACGAGCAGTACTTC
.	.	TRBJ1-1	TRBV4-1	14	CASSQVVGGTEAFF	TGCGCCAGCAGCCAAGTTGTCGGCGGCACTGAAGCTTTCTTT
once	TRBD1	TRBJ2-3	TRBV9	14	CASSVGQGSDTQYF	TGTGCCAGCAGCGTAGGACAGGGCTCAGATACGCAGTATTTT
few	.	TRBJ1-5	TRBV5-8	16	CASILEGGALSQPQHF	TGTGCCAGTATCCTAGAGGGAGGGGCGTTGAGTCAGCCCCAGCATTTT
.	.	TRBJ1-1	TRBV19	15	CASSMGAFMNTEAFF	TGTGCCAGTAGTATGGGGGCATTCATGAACACTGAAGCTTTCTTT
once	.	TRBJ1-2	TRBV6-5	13	CASSSLGQGGYTF	TGTGCCAGCAGTTCTCTGGGACAAGGGGGCTACACCTTC
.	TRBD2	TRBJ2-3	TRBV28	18	CASNTLPGLADYTDTQYF	TGTGCCAGCAACACATTACCGGGACTAGCGGACTACACAGATACGCAGTATTTT
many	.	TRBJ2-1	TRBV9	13	CASSVARSDEQFF	TGTGCCAGCAGCGTAGCCCGAAGCGATGAGCAGTTCTTC
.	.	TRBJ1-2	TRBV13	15	CASSPSPTAGYGYTF	TGTGCCAGCAGCCCAAGTCCCACAGCGGGCTATGGCTACACCTTC
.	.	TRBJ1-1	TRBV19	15	CASSIDWGSPTEAFF	TGTGCCAGTAGTATAGATTGGGGCTCCCCCACTGAAGCTTTCTTT
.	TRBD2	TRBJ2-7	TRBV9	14	CASSLTSGSYEQYF	TGTGCCAGCAGCCTCACTAGCGGAAGCTACGAGCAGTACTTC
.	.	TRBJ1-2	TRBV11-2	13	CASSLDRERGYTF	TGTGCCAGCAGCTTAGATCGTGAGCGCGGCTACACCTTC
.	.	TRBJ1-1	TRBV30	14	CAWSSAGLRPEAFF	TGTGCCTGGAGTTCGGCAGGTCTACGCCCCGAAGCTTTCTTT
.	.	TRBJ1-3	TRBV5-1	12	CASSLNDRSIYF	TGCGCCAGCAGCTTGAACGACAGGTCCATATATTTT
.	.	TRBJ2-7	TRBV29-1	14	CSVRSWDNSYEQYF	TGCAGCGTCCGCAGTTGGGACAACTCCTACGAGCAGTACTTC
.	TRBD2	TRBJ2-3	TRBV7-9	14	CASSGWTSADTQYF	TGTGCCAGTAGCGGCTGGACTAGCGCAGATACGCAGTATTTT
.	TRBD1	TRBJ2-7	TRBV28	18	CASSHPGQDPSYVHEQYF	TGTGCCAGCAGCCACCCGGGACAGGACCCAAGTTACGTCCACGAGCAGTACTTC
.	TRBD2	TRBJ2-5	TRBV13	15	CASSSPAGGKETQYF	TGTGCCAGCAGCTCACCAGCGGGAGGGAAAGAGACCCAGTACTTC
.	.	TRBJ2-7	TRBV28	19	CASSSGNSGVMVRWYEQYF	TGTGCCAGCAGCTCAGGCAACTCCGGCGTCATGGTTCGGTGGTACGAGCAGTACTTC
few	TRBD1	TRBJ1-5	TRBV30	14	CAWSSGGSRQPQHF	TGTGCCTGGTCTTCAGGGGGCTCCCGGCAGCCCCAGCATTTT
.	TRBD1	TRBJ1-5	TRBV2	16	CASSLETGGPNQPQHF	TGTGCCAGCAGCCTGGAGACAGGGGGCCCCAATCAGCCCCAGCATTTT
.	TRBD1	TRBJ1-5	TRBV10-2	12	CASSEGDRPQHF	TGCGCCAGCAGTGAGGGGGACAGACCCCAGCATTTT
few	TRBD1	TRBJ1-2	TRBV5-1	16	CASSLDTGANLYGYTF	TGCGCCAGCAGCTTGGACACAGGGGCCAACCTCTATGGCTACACCTTC
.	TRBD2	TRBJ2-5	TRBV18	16	CASSPLLAGGQETQYF	TGTGCCAGCTCACCACTGCTAGCGGGAGGCCAAGAGACCCAGTACTTC
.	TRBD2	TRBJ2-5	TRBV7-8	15	CASSTPTSGEETQYF	TGTGCCAGCAGCACTCCAACTAGCGGTGAGGAGACCCAGTACTTC
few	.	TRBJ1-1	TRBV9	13	CASSVDRNTEAFF	TGTGCCAGCAGCGTCGATAGAAACACTGAAGCTTTCTTT
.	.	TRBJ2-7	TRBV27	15	CASSLAGIGSYEQYF	TGTGCCAGCAGTTTAGCAGGCATCGGCTCCTACGAGCAGTACTTC
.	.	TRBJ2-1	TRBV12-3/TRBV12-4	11	CASRGGREQFF	TGTGCCAGTAGGGGGGGCCGAGAGCAGTTCTTC
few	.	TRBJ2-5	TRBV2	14	CASSPGQYQETQYF	TGTGCCAGCAGCCCCGGACAGTACCAAGAGACCCAGTACTTC
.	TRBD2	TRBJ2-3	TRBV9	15	CASSAVAGIGHTQYF	TGTGCCAGCAGCGCCGTAGCGGGAATCGGACATACGCAGTATTTT
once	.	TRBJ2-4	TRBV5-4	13	CASSFGGENIQYF	TGTGCCAGCAGCTTCGGAGGGGAGAACATTCAGTACTTC
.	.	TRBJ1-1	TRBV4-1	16	CASSKHREGIDTEAFF	TGCGCCAGCAGCAAGCATCGGGAGGGTATCGACACTGAAGCTTTCTTT
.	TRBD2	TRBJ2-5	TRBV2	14	CASSPGLATETQYF	TGTGCCAGCAGTCCGGGACTAGCGACGGAGACCCAGTACTTC